One sample yielded the 13 T cell receptor beta chains listed below, sequenced in a study of beta chain features in type 1 diabetes. Study-wide points: Shorter TCRB CDR3s, moderately but significantly so, were found in Type 1 diabetes patients in all four CD4+ subsets.

These receptors are not linked to any known antigen. The entirety of the isolated RNA underwent reverse transcription, so expressed TCRB transcripts were sequenced. Generated by immunoSEQ multiplex PCR, the TCRdb table keeps only in-frame clones and is missing some. This table holds around 300,000 clones, around 16% found once. The sequencing input was naive CD4+ T cells from blood. Every receptor here comes from a man aged 18 to 30 with type 1 diabetes.

The chain carries TRBV11-2 and TRBJ2-1; 12 bases align to TRBD2. This CDR3 spans 15 amino acids. Germline V gene sequence: CDR1 SGHAT, CDR2 FQNNGV. With 4 bases clipped from V and 7 bases from J, the junction kept 5 bases outside the gene matches. CDR3 DNA: TGTGCCAGCAGCTCTAGCGGGGGGGCCGGTAATGAGCAGTTCTTC. Translation: CASSSSGGAGNEQFF.

This clone was observed a handful of times. This sequence joins TRBV9 and TRBJ2-2, with a tentative D call TRBD1 (6 bases). The germline gives CDR1 SGDLS, CDR2 YYNGEE. This CDR3 comprises 15 residues. V lost 4 bases to trimming and J lost 4 bases, with 14 bases between them. CDR3: CASSPRTDSTGELFF. The CDR3 DNA reads TGTGCCAGCAGCCCTAGGACAGACTCCACCGGGGAGCTGTTTTTT.

This clone was seen a handful of times. This rearrangement joins TRBV7-2 to TRBJ2-3, with 7 bases that match TRBD2. The CDR3 is made up of 18 amino acids. Per germline, CDR1 SGHTA and CDR2 FQGNSA. Unmatched junction bases numbered 18, after V lost 3 bases and J lost 6 bases. The CDR3 sequence is CASSFRAGLKYTMDTQYF. The CDR3 DNA sequence: TGTGCCAGCAGCTTTCGAGCGGGACTAAAATACACAATGGATACGCAGTATTTT.

This clone was detected a few times. The V gene is TRBV7-9, the J gene TRBJ2-1, with TRBD2 matching 8 bases. From germline, CDR1 is SEHNR and CDR2 FQNEAQ (reference sequence). The CDR3 is 15 residues long. Losses at the gene ends were 5 bases for V and 4 bases for J; bases not matched to a gene: 7. CDR3 amino acids: CASSPGSGGYNEQFF. CDR3 bases: TGTGCCAGCAGCCCCGGTTCGGGGGGGTACAATGAGCAGTTCTTC.

This clone occurred a few times. The chain combines TRBV5-1 with TRBJ2-7; no clear D. Between the trimmed V and J ends, which lost 4 bases and 6 bases, there was a span of 8 bases. The germline gives CDR1 SGHRS, CDR2 YFSETQ. This CDR3 region has 11 residues. CDR3 region: CASSSPGEQYF. CDR3 nucleotide sequence: TGCGCCAGCAGCAGCCCAGGCGAGCAGTACTTC.

The chain recombines TRBV18 with TRBJ2-7; no definite D call. Trimming pared 3 bases from V and 2 bases from J, leaving 11 bases between. The V gene's germline CDR1 is KGHSH and CDR2 LQKENI. The CDR3 runs 14 residues. This CDR3 reads CASSPTTRTYEQYF. CDR3 coding DNA: TGTGCCAGCTCACCCACCACGAGGACCTACGAGCAGTACTTC.

This clone has only a few counts. This chain connects TRBV5-4 to TRBJ2-2; D not certain. This CDR3 is built from 12 residues. Deletions cut 4 bases from V and 4 bases from J, with 5 bases between. Germline loops: CDR1 SGHNT, CDR2 YYREEE (reference sequence). The CDR3 sequence is CASSLSTGELFF. The CDR3 region has the DNA TGTGCCAGCAGCCTGAGCACCGGGGAGCTGTTTTTT. The complete variable domain, with remaining parts taken from reference TRBV5-4 and TRBJ2-2, reads ETGVTQSPTHLIKTRGQQVTLRCSSQSGHNTVSWYQQALGQGPQFIFQYYREEENGRGNFPPRFSGLQFPNYSSELNVNALELDDSALYLCASSLSTGELFFGEGSRLTVL.

The chain has TRBV9 and TRBJ1-3; 8 bases are shared with TRBD1. The V gene end was trimmed by 4 bases and the J gene end by 0 bases; junction bases not matched to a gene: 6. The CDR3 has 16 residues. Germline V gene sequence: CDR1 SGDLS, CDR2 YYNGEE. The CDR3 protein is CASSPRTGSSGNTIYF. The CDR3 DNA reads TGTGCCAGCAGCCCTCGGACAGGGAGCTCTGGAAACACCATATATTTT.

This clone was detected a few times. The genes are TRBV7-2 and TRBJ2-3; no clear D gene. In germline, CDR1 is SGHTA, CDR2 FQGNSA. The CDR3 loop spans 13 amino acids. V was shortened by 5 bases and J by 1 base, with 7 bases between the two germline ends. CDR3 in amino acids: CASSASGTDTQYF. The DNA of the CDR3 is TGTGCCAGCAGCGCGTCGGGCACAGATACGCAGTATTTT.

This clone occurred a few times. The J gene is TRBJ1-6, the V gene TRBV10-3; a possible D gene is TRBD1 (5 bases). Trimming cost V 4 bases and J 6 bases, with 16 bases left between them. CDR1 and CDR2 (germline): ENHRY, SYGVKD. The CDR3 has 16 amino acids. CDR3 sequence (DNA): TGTGCCATCAGTGTATCAGGGAATCAGGGTAATTCACCCCTCCACTTT. Translated, it gives CAISVSGNQGNSPLHF.

J is TRBJ2-5 and V is TRBV9, with TRBD2 matching over 9 bases. With V trimmed by 0 bases and J by 2 bases, 2 bases remained unmatched. This CDR3 has 15 residues. CDR1 is SGDLS and CDR2 is YYNGEE in the germline V gene. The CDR3 coding sequence is TGTGCCAGCAGCGTAGCCCTAGCGGGACAAGAGACCCAGTACTTC. Translating gives CASSVALAGQETQYF.

As regards this clone: Other DNA sequences within the sample encode an identical CDR3. The chain has TRBV18 and TRBJ2-7; 11 bases map to TRBD1. This CDR3 is built from 15 residues. Per the germline V gene, CDR1 is KGHSH and CDR2 is LQKENI. The V gene end was trimmed by 3 bases and the J gene end by 2 bases; junction bases not matched to a gene: 3. CDR3 loop: CASSPPGQGAYEQYF. In DNA form, the CDR3 reads TGTGCCAGCTCACCTCCGGGACAGGGGGCCTACGAGCAGTACTTC.

This clone was counted a few times. This rearrangement joins TRBV7-8 to TRBJ2-4, with 13 bases aligning to TRBD2. This CDR3 is 17 amino acids long. The ends lost 3 bases at V and 1 base at J; junction bases unmatched: 3. Germline lookup yields CDR1 SGHVS and CDR2 FQNEAQ. The CDR3 DNA is TGTGCCAGCAGCTTCGGACTAGCGGGAGTGGCCAAAAACATTCAGTACTTC. It encodes CASSFGLAGVAKNIQYF.